This record covers a single T cell receptor beta chain. The assay was immunoSEQ multiplex PCR, and TCRdb's table has in-frame clones only and misses some. The sample consists of about 140,000 clones, roughly nine tenths of them appearing once. This sample is part of a study of T cell responses to AZD1222 COVID-19 vaccine. This CDR3 contains 13 residues. Germline CDR1 and CDR2: MNHEY and SMNVEV (reference sequence). V was pared by 4 bases and J by 6 bases, with 12 bases between. Material: peripheral blood, obtained on day 0 of AZD1222 vaccination. This TCR was sampled from an adult in good health. V gene TRBV27 combines with J gene TRBJ1-2; a weak D match, TRBD1 (5 bases). CDR3 protein: CASSSSGRNGYTF. CDR3 sequence (DNA): TGTGCCAGCAGTTCGTCGGGACGGAATGGCTACACCTTC.